These 20 T cell receptor beta chains were all obtained from the same sample, sequenced in a study of Graves' ophthalmopathy and Graves' hyperthyroidism. From RNA, the CDR3 regions of TCR beta chains were amplified and sequenced. RT-PCR in the first round used HTBI primers; a second-round multiplex PCR followed. TCRdb fed the multiplex PCR reads into MiXCR, producing one record per CDR3 protein. The table has over a million distinct CDR3 sequences, about two fifths seen once. Sequencing was done on a sample of peripheral blood or thyroid tissue (not recorded which). The receptors stem from an adult man with Graves' hyperthyroidism.

The chain uses TRBV29-1 and TRBJ1-2, with D maybe TRBD1 (5 bases). V lost 2 bases and J lost 6, with 16 bases in between. The length of the CDR3 is 14 residues. From germline, CDR1 is SQVTM and CDR2 ANQGSEA. CDR3 amino acids: CSVESRDANHGYTF. The CDR3 DNA reads as TGCAGCGTTGAATCCCGGGACGCAAACCATGGCTACACCTTC.

In this sample, this clonotype turned up many times. The chain is built from TRBV29-1 and TRBJ2-5, with 10 nucleotides matching TRBD1. Germline V gene data show CDR1 as SQVTM and CDR2 as ANQGSEA. This CDR3 has 14 residues. V shed 2 bases and J 3 bases; nucleotides not matched to a gene: 3. The CDR3 protein is CSVEPGTGEETQYF. In DNA, the CDR3 is TGCAGCGTTGAACCCGGGACAGGGGAAGAGACCCAGTACTTC.

In DNA, the CDR3 is TGTGCCAGCACCGGGAGGGAATACACCGGGGAGCTGTTTTTT. As protein: CASTGREYTGELFF. The V and J genes are TRBV9 and TRBJ2-2, with 8 nucleotides matching TRBD2. There are 14 residues in the CDR3. The V and J ends lost 6 bases and 3 bases, in that order; junction bases with no gene match: 4. Looked up from germline, CDR1 is SGDLS and CDR2 is YYNGEE.

This chain connects TRBV19 to TRBJ2-6; D is undetermined. The V gene lost 3 bases and the J gene lost 1 base, with 10 bases spanning the gap. CDR3 length equals 16 residues. Germline loops: CDR1 LNHDA, CDR2 SQIVND (reference sequence). The CDR3 region has the DNA TGTGCCAGTAGTATCCTTTGGGATTCTGGGGCCAACGTCCTGACTTTC. Residues: CASSILWDSGANVLTF.

There are a few counts of this clonotype. This rearrangement joins TRBV10-2 to TRBJ1-1, with a possible D match to TRBD1 (5 bases). This CDR3 has 14 amino acids. Per the germline V gene, CDR1 is WSHSY and CDR2 is SAAADI. Trimming left V 6 bases short and J 4 bases short, with 15 bases between. CDR3 loop: CASSSFVGGTEAFF. The CDR3 region has the DNA TGCGCCAGCAGCTCCTTTGTGGGGGGCACTGAAGCTTTCTTT.

This clonotype was found many times. The V call is TRBV7-2, the J call TRBJ2-7, with D tentatively TRBD1 (6 bases). The CDR3 contains 14 residues. Trimming removed 5 bases from V and 2 bases from J, with 13 bases in between. Germline-derived CDR1 and CDR2 are SGHTA and FQGNSA. This chain's CDR3 is CASSQGHRAYEQYF. The CDR3 DNA reads TGTGCCAGCAGCCAGGGACACCGGGCCTACGAGCAGTACTTC.

As for this clonotype: This clone may be a read error of a much larger clone one base away. This sequence joins TRBV10-3 and TRBJ1-5; TRBD1 is a possible D gene (5 bases). The CDR3 covers 12 residues. The V end was cut by 8 bases, the J end by 6 bases, with 11 bases between. In germline, CDR1 is ENHRY, CDR2 SYGVKD. The CDR3 region has the DNA TGTGCCATCGGACACCCCAGTCAGCCCCAGCATTTT. Protein sequence: CAIGHPSQPQHF.

The rearrangement links TRBV19 to TRBJ1-2; 9 bases align to TRBD1. Germline assignment: CDR1 LNHDA and CDR2 SQIVND (reference sequence). The CDR3 spans 15 residues. With V trimmed by 10 bases and J by 8 bases, 17 bases remained unmatched. The CDR3, as DNA: TGTGCCACTACGAATAGCCGGGACAGGGCGGAAGGCTACACCTTC. The encoded protein is CATTNSRDRAEGYTF.

This clonotype was recorded at least ten times. The chain carries TRBV5-1 and TRBJ2-7; D might be TRBD1 or TRBD2, each matching 5 bases. V gave up 3 bases and J gave up 2 bases, with 15 bases separating them. CDR3 length: 15 residues. Germline assignment: CDR1 SGHRS and CDR2 YFSETQ. CDR3 in amino acids: CASSSTGTKTYEQYF. The CDR3 DNA reads as TGCGCCAGCAGCTCAACCGGGACCAAGACCTACGAGCAGTACTTC.

With regard to this clonotype: This likely comes from a read error, as the CDR3 has no conserved phenylalanine or tryptophan at its end. No DNA is shown, since the ends of the CDR3 on it are uncertain; the CDR3 is the one TCRdb lists. The J gene is TRBJ2-6, the V gene TRBV15; the table calls TRBD1, which could not be checked here. Germline CDR1 and CDR2: LNHNV and YYDKDF (reference sequence). The CDR3 spans 10 amino acids, including both terminal residues. The CDR3 region is CATSHILTGT.

The V call is TRBV19, the J call TRBJ1-5; D possibly corresponds to TRBD1 (5 bases). The CDR3 consists of 15 residues. V gave up 8 bases and J gave up 4 bases, with 18 bases separating them. Germline-derived CDR1 and CDR2 are LNHDA and SQIVND (reference sequence). Written as DNA, the CDR3 is TGTGCCAGTCGGGGGTTTTTGTCCGAAAATCAGCCCCAGCATTTT. It specifies CASRGFLSENQPQHF. The whole variable domain, filled in from reference TRBV19 and TRBJ1-5, reads DGGITQSPKYLFRKEGQNVTLSCEQNLNHDAMYWYRQDPGQGLRLIYYSQIVNDFQKGDIAEGYSVSREKKESFPLTVTSAQKNPTAFYLCASRGFLSENQPQHFGDGTRLSIL.

The rearrangement uses TRBV12-3 or TRBV12-4 and TRBJ1-2; D is possibly TRBD1 (6 bases). V was shortened by 3 bases and J by 7 bases, with 18 bases between the two germline ends. The CDR3 runs to 15 residues. CDR3 protein: CASSLGAGGLGGYTF. The CDR3 bases are TGTGCCAGCAGTTTGGGGGCGGGGGGCTTAGGTGGCTACACCTTC.

The table lists this clonotype with a few counts. This chain links TRBV12-3 or TRBV12-4 with TRBJ1-5, with D possibly matching TRBD1 (6 bases). The CDR3 spans 14 residues. V lost 7 bases, J lost 0 bases, and 10 bases lay in between. The CDR3 here is CASMGGHSNQPQHF. Written as DNA, the CDR3 is TGTGCCAGCATGGGGGGACATAGCAATCAGCCCCAGCATTTT.

The chain is built from TRBV4-1 and TRBJ1-2, with D hard to call. Trimming took 0 bases from V and 7 from J, leaving 12 bases between them. The CDR3 is 14 amino acids. From germline, CDR1 is MGHRA and CDR2 YSYEKL. The CDR3 reads CASSQDQAGRGYTF. The CDR3 region has the DNA TGCGCCAGCAGCCAAGATCAGGCAGGACGTGGCTACACCTTC.

This clonotype was detected a few times. In DNA form, the CDR3 reads TGTGCCAGCAGCTTCCCCGGACAGGGGAGGAATGGCTACACCTTC. As protein: CASSFPGQGRNGYTF. The rearrangement links TRBV5-4 to TRBJ1-2, with TRBD1 identical over 9 bases. V gave up 2 bases and J gave up 6 bases; unmatched junction bases: 8. CDR3 size: 15 residues. Germline values: CDR1 SGHNT, CDR2 YYREEE (reference sequence). The whole variable domain, filled in from reference TRBV5-4 and TRBJ1-2, reads ETGVTQSPTHLIKTRGQQVTLRCSSQSGHNTVSWYQQALGQGPQFIFQYYREEENGRGNFPPRFSGLQFPNYSSELNVNALELDDSALYLCASSFPGQGRNGYTFGSGTRLTVV.

The V gene is TRBV5-4, the J gene TRBJ2-7; D possibly matches TRBD1 or TRBD2 (7 bases each). This CDR3 has 13 residues. V lost 10 bases, J lost 1 base, and 15 bases lay in between. Germline V gene data show CDR1 as SGHNT and CDR2 as YYREEE (reference sequence). The CDR3 region has the DNA TGTGCCTCCTGGGAGGGGGCTTCCTACGAGCAGTACTTC. As protein: CASWEGASYEQYF.

The chain employs TRBV10-3 and TRBJ1-2; D remains ambiguous. The CDR3 spans 15 residues. The V end was cut by 6 bases, the J end by 4 bases, with 18 bases between. CDR1 and CDR2 from the germline V gene are ENHRY and SYGVKD. The CDR3 nucleotides are TGTGCCATCAGCAGTGGGCAGGAGGGCGGCTATGGCTACACCTTC. Translation: CAISSGQEGGYGYTF.

This sequence joins TRBV11-2 and TRBJ1-4, with D possibly TRBD1 on 6 matching bases. Germline CDR1 and CDR2: SGHAT and FQNNGV. The CDR3 spans 16 residues. V dropped 5 bases and J dropped 8 bases, with 21 bases sitting between them. This chain's CDR3 is CASSPRGSTREEKLFF. The DNA for the CDR3 is TGTGCCAGCAGCCCCAGGGGAAGTACCCGAGAGGAAAAACTGTTTTTT.

Comment on this clonotype: A read error may explain this, as a much larger clone is one base away. This chain connects TRBV19 to TRBJ2-5, with 9 bases matching TRBD1. V lost 4 bases, J lost 9 bases, and 12 bases stayed unmatched. CDR3 length: 15 residues. CDR1 and CDR2 (germline): LNHDA, SQIVND (reference sequence). CDR3 sequence (DNA): TGTGCCAGTAGTACCGGACAGGGGTTAGGGGGAGCCCAGTACTTC. Its protein is CASSTGQGLGGAQYF.

As for this clonotype: A much larger clone lies one base from this, so it may be a read error. The CDR3 carries no conserved terminal phenylalanine or tryptophan, so it likely arises from a read error. The DNA of the CDR3 is TGCGCCAGCAGTGGTTTGGAACTGTTTATT. This gives the protein CASSGLELFI. V usage is TRBV7-9 and J usage is TRBJ1-4; D is undetermined. This CDR3 comprises 10 residues. The germline V gene encodes CDR1 SEHNR and CDR2 FQNEAQ (reference sequence).